The present entry profiles one T cell receptor beta chain with its context. Its antigen remains unknown. These data come from a study of glioma-infiltrating T cells. Study-level points and caveats: Above-expected tissue-blood divergence occurred in all gliomas, most in low-grade ones.

Using RNA template, CDR3s of TCR alpha and beta were amplified with iRepertoire arm-PCR. Tissue mRNA or PBMC total RNA, roughly 100-400 ng, went into one-step reverse transcription and amplification. In TCRdb, the multiplex PCR reads were re-called with MiXCR into one record per CDR3 protein. The sample comprises over 140,000 distinct CDR3 sequences, about two fifths of which are singletons, and more than 15% rests with the top ten. Specimen: glioma tissue, nonneoplastic brain tissue, or PBMCs (not recorded which). This clonotype was sampled from a human donor with low-grade glioma or glioblastoma, undergoing nonglioma brain surgery, or in good health (not recorded which).

In nucleotides, the CDR3 is TGTGCCAGCAGCCAAGGTCTCTCTAGTGGGGCCCAAGAGACCCAGTACTTC. As protein: CASSQGLSSGAQETQYF. The chain is built from TRBV3-1 and TRBJ2-5; D is perhaps TRBD1 (5 bases). V was cut by 1 base and J by 1 base, with 16 bases left in between. Germline V CDR1 and CDR2: LGHDT, YNNKEL (reference sequence). This CDR3 contains 17 residues.